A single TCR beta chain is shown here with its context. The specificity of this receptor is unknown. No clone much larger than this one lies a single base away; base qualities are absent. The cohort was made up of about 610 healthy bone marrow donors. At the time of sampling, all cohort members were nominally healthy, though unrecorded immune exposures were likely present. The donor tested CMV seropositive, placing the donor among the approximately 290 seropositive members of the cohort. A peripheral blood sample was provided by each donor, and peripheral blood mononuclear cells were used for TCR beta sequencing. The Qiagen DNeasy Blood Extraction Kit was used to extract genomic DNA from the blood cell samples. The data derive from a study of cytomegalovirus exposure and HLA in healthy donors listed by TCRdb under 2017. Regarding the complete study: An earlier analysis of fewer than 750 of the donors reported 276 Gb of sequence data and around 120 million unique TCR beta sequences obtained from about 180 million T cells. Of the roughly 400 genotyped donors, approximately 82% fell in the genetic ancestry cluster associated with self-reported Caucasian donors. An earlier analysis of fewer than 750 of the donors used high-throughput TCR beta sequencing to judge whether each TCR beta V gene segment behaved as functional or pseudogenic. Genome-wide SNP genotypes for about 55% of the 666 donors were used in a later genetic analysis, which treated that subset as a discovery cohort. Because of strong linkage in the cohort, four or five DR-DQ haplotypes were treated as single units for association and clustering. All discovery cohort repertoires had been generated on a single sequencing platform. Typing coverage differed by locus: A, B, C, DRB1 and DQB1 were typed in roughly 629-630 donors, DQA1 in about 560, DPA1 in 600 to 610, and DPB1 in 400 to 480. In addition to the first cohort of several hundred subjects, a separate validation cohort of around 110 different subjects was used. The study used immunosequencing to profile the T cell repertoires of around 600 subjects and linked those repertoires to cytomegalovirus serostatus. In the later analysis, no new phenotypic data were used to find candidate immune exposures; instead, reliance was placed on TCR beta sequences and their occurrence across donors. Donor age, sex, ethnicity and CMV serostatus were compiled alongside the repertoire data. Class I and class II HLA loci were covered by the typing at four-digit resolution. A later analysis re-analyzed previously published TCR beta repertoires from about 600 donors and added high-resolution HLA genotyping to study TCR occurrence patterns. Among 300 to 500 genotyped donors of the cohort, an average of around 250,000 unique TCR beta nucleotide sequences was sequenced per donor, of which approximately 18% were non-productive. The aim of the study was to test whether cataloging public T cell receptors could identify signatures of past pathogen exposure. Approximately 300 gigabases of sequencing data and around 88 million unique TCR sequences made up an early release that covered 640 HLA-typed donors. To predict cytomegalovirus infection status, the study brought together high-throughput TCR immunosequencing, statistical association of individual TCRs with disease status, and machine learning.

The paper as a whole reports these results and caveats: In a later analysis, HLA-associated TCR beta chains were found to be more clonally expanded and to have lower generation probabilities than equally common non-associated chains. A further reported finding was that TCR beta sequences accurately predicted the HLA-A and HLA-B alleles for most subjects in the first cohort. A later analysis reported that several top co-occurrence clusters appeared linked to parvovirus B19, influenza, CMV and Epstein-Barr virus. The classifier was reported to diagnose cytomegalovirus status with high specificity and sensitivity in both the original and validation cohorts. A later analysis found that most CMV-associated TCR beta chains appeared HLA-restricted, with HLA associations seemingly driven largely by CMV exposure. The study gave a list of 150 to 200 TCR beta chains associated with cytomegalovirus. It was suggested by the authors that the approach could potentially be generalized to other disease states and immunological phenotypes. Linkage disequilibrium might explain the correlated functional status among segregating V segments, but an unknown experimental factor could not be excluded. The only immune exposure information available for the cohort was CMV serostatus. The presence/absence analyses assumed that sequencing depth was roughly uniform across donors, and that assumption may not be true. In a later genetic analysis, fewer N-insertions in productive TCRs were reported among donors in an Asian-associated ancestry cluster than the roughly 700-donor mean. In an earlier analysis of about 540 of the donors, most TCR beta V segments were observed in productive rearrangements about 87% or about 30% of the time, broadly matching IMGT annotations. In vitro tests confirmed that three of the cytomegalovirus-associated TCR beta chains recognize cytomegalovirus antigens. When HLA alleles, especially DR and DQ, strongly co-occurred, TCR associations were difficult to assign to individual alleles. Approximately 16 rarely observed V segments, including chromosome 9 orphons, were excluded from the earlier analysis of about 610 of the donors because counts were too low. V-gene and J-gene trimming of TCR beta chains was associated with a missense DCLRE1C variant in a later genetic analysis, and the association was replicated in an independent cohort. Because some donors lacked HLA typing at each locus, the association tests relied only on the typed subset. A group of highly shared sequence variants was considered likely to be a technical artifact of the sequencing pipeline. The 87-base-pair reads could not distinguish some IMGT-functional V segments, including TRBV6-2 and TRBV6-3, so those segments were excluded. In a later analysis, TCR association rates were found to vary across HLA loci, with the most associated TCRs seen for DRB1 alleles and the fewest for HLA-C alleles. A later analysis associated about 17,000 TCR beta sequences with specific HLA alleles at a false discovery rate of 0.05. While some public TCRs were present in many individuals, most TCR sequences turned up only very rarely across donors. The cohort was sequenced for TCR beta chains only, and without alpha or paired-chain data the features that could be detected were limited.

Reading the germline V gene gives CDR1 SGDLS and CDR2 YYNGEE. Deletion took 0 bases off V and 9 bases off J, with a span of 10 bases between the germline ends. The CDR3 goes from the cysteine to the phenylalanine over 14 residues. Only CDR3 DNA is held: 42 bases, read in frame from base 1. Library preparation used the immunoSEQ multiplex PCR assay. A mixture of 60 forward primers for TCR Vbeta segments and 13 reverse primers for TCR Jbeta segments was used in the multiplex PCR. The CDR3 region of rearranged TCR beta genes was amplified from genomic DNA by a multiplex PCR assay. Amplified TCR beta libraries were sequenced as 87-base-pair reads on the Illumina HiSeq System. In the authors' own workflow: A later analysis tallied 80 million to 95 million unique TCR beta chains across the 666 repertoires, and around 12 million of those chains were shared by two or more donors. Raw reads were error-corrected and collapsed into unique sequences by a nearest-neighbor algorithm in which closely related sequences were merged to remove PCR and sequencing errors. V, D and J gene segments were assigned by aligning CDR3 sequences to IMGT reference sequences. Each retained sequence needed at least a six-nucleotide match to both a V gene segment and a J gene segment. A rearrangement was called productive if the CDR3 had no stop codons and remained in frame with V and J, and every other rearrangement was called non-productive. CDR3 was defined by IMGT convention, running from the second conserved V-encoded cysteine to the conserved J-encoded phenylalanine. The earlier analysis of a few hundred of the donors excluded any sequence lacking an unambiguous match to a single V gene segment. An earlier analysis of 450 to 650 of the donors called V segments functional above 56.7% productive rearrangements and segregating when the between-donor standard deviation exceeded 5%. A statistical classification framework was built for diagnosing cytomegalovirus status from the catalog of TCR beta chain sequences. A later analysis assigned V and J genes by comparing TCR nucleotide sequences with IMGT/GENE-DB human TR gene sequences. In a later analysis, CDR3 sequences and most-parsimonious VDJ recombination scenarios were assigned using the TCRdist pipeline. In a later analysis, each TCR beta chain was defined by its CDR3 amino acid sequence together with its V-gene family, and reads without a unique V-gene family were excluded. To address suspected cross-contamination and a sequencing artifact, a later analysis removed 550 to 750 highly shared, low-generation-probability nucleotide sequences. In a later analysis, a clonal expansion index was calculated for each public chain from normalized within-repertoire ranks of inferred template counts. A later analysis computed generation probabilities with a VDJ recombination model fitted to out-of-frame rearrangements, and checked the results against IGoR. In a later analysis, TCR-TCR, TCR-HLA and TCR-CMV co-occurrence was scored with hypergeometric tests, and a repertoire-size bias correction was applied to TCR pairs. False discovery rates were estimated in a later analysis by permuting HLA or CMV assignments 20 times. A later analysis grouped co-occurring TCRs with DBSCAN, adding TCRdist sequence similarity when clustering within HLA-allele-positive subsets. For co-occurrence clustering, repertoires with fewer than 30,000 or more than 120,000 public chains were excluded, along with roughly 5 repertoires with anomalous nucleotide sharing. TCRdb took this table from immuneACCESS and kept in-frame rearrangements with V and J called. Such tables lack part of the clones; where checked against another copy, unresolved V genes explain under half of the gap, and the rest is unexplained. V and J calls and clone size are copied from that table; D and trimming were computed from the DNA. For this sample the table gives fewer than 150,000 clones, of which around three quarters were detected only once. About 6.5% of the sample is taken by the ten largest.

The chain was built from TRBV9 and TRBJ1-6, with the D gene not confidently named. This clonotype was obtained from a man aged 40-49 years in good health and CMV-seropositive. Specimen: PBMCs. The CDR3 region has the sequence CASSVGHEGSPLHF. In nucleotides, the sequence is TGTGCCAGCAGCGTAGGCCACGAGGGTTCACCCCTCCACTTT.